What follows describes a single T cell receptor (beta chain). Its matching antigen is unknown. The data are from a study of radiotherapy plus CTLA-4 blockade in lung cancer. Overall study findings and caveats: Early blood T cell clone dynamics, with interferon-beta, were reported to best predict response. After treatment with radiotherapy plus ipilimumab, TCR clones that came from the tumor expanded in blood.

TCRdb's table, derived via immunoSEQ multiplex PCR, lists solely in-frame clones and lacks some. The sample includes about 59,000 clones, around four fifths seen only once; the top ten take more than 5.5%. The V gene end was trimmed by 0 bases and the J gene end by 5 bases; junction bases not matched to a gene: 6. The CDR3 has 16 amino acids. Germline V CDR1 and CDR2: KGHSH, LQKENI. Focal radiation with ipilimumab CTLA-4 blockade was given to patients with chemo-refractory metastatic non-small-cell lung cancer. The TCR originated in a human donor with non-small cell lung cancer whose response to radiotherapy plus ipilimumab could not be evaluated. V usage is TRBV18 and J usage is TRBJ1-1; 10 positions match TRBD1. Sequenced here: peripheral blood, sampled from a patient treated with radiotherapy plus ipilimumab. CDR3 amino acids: CASSPPEGQGWTEAFF. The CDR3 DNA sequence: TGTGCCAGCTCACCACCGGAGGGACAGGGGTGGACTGAAGCTTTCTTT.